This is a list of T cell receptor beta chains from one sample in a study of cytomegalovirus exposure and HLA in healthy donors. Sequencing used immunoSEQ multiplex PCR; TCRdb keeps in-frame clones, though not all of them. The sample carries roughly 130,000 clones, about 73% recorded once. The specimen was PBMCs. Receptor source: a woman between 40 and 55 years old in good health and CMV-seropositive. Both conserved end residues are trimmed from each CDR3. The order of the fields is V gene, J gene, CDR3 protein.

v_gene: TRBV12-2; j_gene: TRBJ1-1; CDR3aa: ASRLGAEDRAPNAEAF
v_gene: TRBV7-2; j_gene: TRBJ1-2; CDR3aa: ASSPRPGGHYGYT
v_gene: TRBV5-4; j_gene: TRBJ1-2; CDR3aa: ASSLSRTGGAGSYGYT
v_gene: TRBV4-2; j_gene: TRBJ1-2; CDR3aa: ASSQDVGQPYGYT
v_gene: TRBV11-3; j_gene: TRBJ2-1; CDR3aa: ASSLDIGGAPGEQF
v_gene: TRBV20-1; j_gene: TRBJ2-3; CDR3aa: SASDTDTQY
v_gene: TRBV7-2; j_gene: TRBJ2-5; CDR3aa: ASSFRGGQETQY
v_gene: TRBV4-2; j_gene: TRBJ2-5; CDR3aa: ASSQQQVTETQY
v_gene: TRBV19; j_gene: TRBJ2-2; CDR3aa: ASSRDSYRDTGELF
v_gene: TRBV29-1; j_gene: TRBJ1-1; CDR3aa: SVRGQVNTEAF
v_gene: TRBV9; j_gene: TRBJ2-2; CDR3aa: ASSVAGTGDTGELF
v_gene: TRBV19; j_gene: TRBJ1-1; CDR3aa: ASSIGLQGWNTEAF
v_gene: TRBV28; j_gene: TRBJ2-1; CDR3aa: ASSPESGTPFYNEQF
v_gene: TRBV28; j_gene: TRBJ2-7; CDR3aa: ASSLPLFREQY
v_gene: TRBV9; j_gene: TRBJ1-1; CDR3aa: ASSRDTEAF
v_gene: TRBV7-9; j_gene: TRBJ1-4; CDR3aa: SSSLGGTANEKLF
v_gene: TRBV28; j_gene: TRBJ2-5; CDR3aa: ASRPLWEQY
v_gene: TRBV7-9; j_gene: TRBJ2-5; CDR3aa: ASSLAQKGGETQY
v_gene: TRBV9; j_gene: TRBJ2-1; CDR3aa: ASSVRGSGRGNEQF
v_gene: TRBV7-9; j_gene: TRBJ1-2; CDR3aa: SSSLDPYYTSYGYT
v_gene: TRBV7-2; j_gene: TRBJ1-1; CDR3aa: ASRKRGGTNTEAF
v_gene: TRBV9; j_gene: TRBJ1-2; CDR3aa: ASGGLPYGYT
v_gene: TRBV7-2; j_gene: TRBJ2-1; CDR3aa: ASSLESGGTLRNEQF
v_gene: TRBV7-9; j_gene: TRBJ2-5; CDR3aa: ASSFGQIGETQY
v_gene: TRBV2; j_gene: TRBJ2-5; CDR3aa: ASSGTGAKTQY
v_gene: TRBV20-1; j_gene: TRBJ2-5; CDR3aa: SAYRQGQY
v_gene: TRBV19; j_gene: TRBJ1-5; CDR3aa: ASSAFPGQGVYSNQPQH
v_gene: TRBV12-5; j_gene: TRBJ2-1; CDR3aa: ASGSSGTVSNEQF
v_gene: TRBV4-3; j_gene: TRBJ2-1; CDR3aa: ASSRVAGEYNEQF
v_gene: TRBV7-8; j_gene: TRBJ1-1; CDR3aa: ASSFNGQNLYTEAF
v_gene: TRBV21-1; j_gene: TRBJ1-5; CDR3aa: ARDRVTEPHQPQH
v_gene: TRBV27; j_gene: TRBJ1-1; CDR3aa: ASSLSLPGATEAF
v_gene: TRBV7-3; j_gene: TRBJ1-1; CDR3aa: ASSLGTSNTEAF
v_gene: TRBV5-5; j_gene: TRBJ1-1; CDR3aa: ASSLVGGGAKGEAF
v_gene: TRBV9; j_gene: TRBJ2-7; CDR3aa: ASSVQTSGGEQY
v_gene: TRBV19; j_gene: TRBJ1-5; CDR3aa: ATRVGAVNQPQH
v_gene: TRBV2; j_gene: TRBJ2-5; CDR3aa: ASTRTEQETQY
v_gene: TRBV2; j_gene: TRBJ2-7; CDR3aa: ASRTDSFAEQY
v_gene: TRBV19; j_gene: TRBJ1-5; CDR3aa: ASTLYPFSRDRSNQPQH
v_gene: TRBV10-3; j_gene: TRBJ2-5; CDR3aa: AISEAQGAAETQY
v_gene: TRBV11-2; j_gene: TRBJ2-2; CDR3aa: ASSHSGTRSTGELF
v_gene: TRBV4-2; j_gene: TRBJ2-3; CDR3aa: ASSQQGPSGGAADTQY
v_gene: TRBV28; j_gene: TRBJ2-7; CDR3aa: ASSRAGGSYEQY
v_gene: TRBV4-3; j_gene: TRBJ2-2; CDR3aa: ASSPFGNRNTGELF
v_gene: TRBV21-1; j_gene: TRBJ1-5; CDR3aa: ARQVFSNQPQH
v_gene: TRBV19; j_gene: TRBJ1-4; CDR3aa: ASQNGVRTNEKLF
v_gene: TRBV11-3; j_gene: TRBJ1-3; CDR3aa: ASSFICDRNSGNTIY
v_gene: TRBV5-1; j_gene: TRBJ2-5; CDR3aa: ASSAGQRETQY
v_gene: TRBV18; j_gene: TRBJ1-1; CDR3aa: ASSPLLDTEAF
v_gene: TRBV30; j_gene: TRBJ1-1; CDR3aa: AWSGGVWV
v_gene: TRBV5-1; j_gene: TRBJ2-6; CDR3aa: ASSLDSRTGANVLT
v_gene: TRBV7-9; j_gene: TRBJ2-7; CDR3aa: ASSPDRQGAREQY
v_gene: TRBV4-1; j_gene: TRBJ2-1; CDR3aa: ASSQGLRGPSYNEQF
v_gene: TRBV5-4; j_gene: TRBJ1-2; CDR3aa: ASNFQGIDGYT
v_gene: TRBV30; j_gene: TRBJ2-4; CDR3aa: AWNMAAAKNIQY
v_gene: TRBV7-9; j_gene: TRBJ1-3; CDR3aa: ASSSSDTIY
v_gene: TRBV7-3; j_gene: TRBJ2-5; CDR3aa: ASGLAGGIQETQY
v_gene: TRBV4-3; j_gene: TRBJ2-1; CDR3aa: ASSPGGLGRNEQF